The clone carrying this TCR beta chain was seen a handful of times. The record originates from a study of cytotoxic CD8 clonotypes in ibrutinib-treated CLL. V lost 4 bases, J lost 4 bases, and 5 bases stayed unmatched. CDR1 SGHNT and CDR2 YYREEE come from the germline V gene (reference sequence). There are 15 residues in the CDR3. The assay was immunoSEQ multiplex PCR, and TCRdb's table has in-frame clones only and misses some. The sample carries 19,000 or so clones, about two thirds recorded once. The chain uses TRBV5-4 and TRBJ2-3, with 11 positions matching TRBD2. The sample in question was PBMCs, obtained after 12 months of ibrutinib treatment. This TCR came from a human donor with chronic lymphocytic leukemia. The CDR3 coding sequence is TGTGCCAGCAGCCCGGGACTAGCGGCGGCAGATACGCAGTATTTT. It is translated as CASSPGLAAADTQYF.